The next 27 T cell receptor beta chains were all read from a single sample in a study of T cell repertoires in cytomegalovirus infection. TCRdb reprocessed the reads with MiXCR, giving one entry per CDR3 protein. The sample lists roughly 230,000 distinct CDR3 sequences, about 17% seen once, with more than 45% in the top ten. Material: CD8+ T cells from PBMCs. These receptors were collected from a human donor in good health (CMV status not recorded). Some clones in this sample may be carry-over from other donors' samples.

Here the CDR3 reads CASSLDRLAGPTDTQYF. CDR3 DNA sequence: TGTGCCAGCAGCTTAGATCGGTTAGCGGGGCCCACAGATACGCAGTATTTT. The rearrangement uses TRBV11-2 and TRBJ2-3, with TRBD2 matching over 8 bases. This CDR3 has 17 amino acids. Germline CDR1 SGHAT, CDR2 FQNNGV. Trimming removed 0 bases from V and 2 bases from J; junction bases left unmatched: 7. Looking up the rest from reference TRBV11-2 and TRBJ2-3 gives the full variable domain: EAGVAQSPRYKIIEKRQSVAFWCNPISGHATLYWYQQILGQGPKLLIQFQNNGVVDDSQLPKDRFSAERLKGVDSTLKIQPAKLEDSAVYLCASSLDRLAGPTDTQYFGPGTRLTVL.

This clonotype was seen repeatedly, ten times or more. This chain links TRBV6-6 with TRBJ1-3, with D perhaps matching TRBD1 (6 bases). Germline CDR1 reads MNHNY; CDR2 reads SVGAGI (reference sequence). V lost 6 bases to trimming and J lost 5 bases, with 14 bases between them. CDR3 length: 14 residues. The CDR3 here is CASSFNGGRNTIYF. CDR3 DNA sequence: TGTGCCAGCAGCTTCAACGGGGGGCGAAACACCATATATTTT.

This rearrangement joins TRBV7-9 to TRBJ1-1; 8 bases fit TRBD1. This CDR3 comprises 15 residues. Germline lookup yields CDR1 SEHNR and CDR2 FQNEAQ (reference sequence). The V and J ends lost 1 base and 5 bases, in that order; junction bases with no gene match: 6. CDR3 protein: CASSLVSGGTTEAFF. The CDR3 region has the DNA TGTGCCAGCAGCTTAGTATCAGGGGGCACGACTGAAGCTTTCTTT.

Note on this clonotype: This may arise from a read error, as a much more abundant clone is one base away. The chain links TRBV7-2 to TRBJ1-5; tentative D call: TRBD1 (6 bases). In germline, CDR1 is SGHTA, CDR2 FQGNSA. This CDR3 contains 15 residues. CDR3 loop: CASSLAFRGNQPHHF. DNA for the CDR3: TGTGCCAGCAGCTTAGCCTTTAGGGGGAATCAGCCCCATCATTTT.

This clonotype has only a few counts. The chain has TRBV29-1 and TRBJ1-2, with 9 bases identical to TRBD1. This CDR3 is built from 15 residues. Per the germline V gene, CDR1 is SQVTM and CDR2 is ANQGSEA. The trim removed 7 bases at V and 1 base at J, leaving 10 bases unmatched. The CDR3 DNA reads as TGCAGCGCCGTTACCCGGACAGGGGTTAACTATGGCTACACCTTC. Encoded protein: CSAVTRTGVNYGYTF.

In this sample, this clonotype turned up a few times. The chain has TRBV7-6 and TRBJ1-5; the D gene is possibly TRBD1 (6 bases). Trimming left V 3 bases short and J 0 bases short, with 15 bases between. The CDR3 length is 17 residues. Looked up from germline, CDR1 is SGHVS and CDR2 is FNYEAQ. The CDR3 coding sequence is TGTGCCAGCAGCTTGGGGGGGACAATTTATAGCAATCAGCCCCAGCATTTT. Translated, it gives CASSLGGTIYSNQPQHF.

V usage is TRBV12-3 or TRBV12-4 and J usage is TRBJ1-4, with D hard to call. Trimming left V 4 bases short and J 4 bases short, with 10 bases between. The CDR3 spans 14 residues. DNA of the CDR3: TGTGCCAGCAGTTCAGGAAGATATAATGAAAAACTGTTTTTT. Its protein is CASSSGRYNEKLFF.

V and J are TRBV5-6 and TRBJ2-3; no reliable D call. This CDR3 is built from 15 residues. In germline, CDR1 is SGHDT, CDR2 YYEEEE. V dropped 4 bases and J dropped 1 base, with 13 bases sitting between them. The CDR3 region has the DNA TGTGCCAGCAGCCTATCCACTTTCGGCACAGATACGCAGTATTTT. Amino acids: CASSLSTFGTDTQYF.

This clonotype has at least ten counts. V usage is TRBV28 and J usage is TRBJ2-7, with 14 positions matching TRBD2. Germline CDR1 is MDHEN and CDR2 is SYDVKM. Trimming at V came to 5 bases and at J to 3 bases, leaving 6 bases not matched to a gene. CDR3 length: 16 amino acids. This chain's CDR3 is CASSLGLAGAIYEQYF. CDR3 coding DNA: TGTGCCAGCAGTCTGGGACTAGCGGGGGCAATCTACGAGCAGTACTTC.

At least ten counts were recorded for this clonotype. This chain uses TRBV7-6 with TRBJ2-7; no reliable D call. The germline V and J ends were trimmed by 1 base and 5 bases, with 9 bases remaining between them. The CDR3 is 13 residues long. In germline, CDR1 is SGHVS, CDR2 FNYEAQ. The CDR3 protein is CASSLDLGDEQYF. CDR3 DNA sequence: TGTGCCAGCAGCTTAGATCTGGGCGACGAGCAGTACTTC.

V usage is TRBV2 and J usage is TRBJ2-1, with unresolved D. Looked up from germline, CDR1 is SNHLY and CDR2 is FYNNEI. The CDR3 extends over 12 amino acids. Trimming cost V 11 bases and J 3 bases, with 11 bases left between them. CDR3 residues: CAVASVYNEQFF. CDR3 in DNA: TGTGCCGTGGCGTCGGTCTACAATGAGCAGTTCTTC.

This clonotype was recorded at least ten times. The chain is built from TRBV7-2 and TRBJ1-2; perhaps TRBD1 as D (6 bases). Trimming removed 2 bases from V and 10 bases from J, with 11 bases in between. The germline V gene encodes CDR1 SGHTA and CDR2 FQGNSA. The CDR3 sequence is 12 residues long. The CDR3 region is CASSLRTDIYTF. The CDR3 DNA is TGTGCCAGCAGCTTACGGACAGACATCTACACCTTC.

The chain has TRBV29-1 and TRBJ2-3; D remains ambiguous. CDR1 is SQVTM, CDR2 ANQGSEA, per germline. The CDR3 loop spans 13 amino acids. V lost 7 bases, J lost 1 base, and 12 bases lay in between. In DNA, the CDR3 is TGCAGCGGATCCAGACAAGGCACAGATACGCAGTATTTT. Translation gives CSGSRQGTDTQYF.

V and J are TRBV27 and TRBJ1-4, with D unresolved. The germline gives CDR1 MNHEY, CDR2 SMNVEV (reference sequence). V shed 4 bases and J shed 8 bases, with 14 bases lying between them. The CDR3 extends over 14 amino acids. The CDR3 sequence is CASSSDLGREKLFF. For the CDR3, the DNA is TGTGCCAGCAGTTCGGACCTGGGAAGGGAAAAACTGTTTTTT.

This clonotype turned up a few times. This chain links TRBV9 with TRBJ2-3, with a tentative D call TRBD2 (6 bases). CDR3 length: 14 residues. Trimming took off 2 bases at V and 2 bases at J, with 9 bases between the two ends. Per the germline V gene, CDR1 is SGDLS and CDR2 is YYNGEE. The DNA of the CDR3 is TGTGCCAGCAGCGTTGGCGGGGACACAGATACGCAGTATTTT. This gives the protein CASSVGGDTDTQYF.

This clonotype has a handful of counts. CDR3 in DNA: TGTGCCAGCAGCCCGGGACTACAACACATTAACACAGATACGCAGTATTTT. Protein: CASSPGLQHINTDTQYF. This chain links TRBV7-9 with TRBJ2-3; TRBD2 matches 7 bases. The length of the CDR3 is 17 residues. Germline V gene lookup returns CDR1 SEHNR and CDR2 FQNEAQ (reference sequence). V lost 5 bases and J lost 2; bases outside the gene matches: 13.

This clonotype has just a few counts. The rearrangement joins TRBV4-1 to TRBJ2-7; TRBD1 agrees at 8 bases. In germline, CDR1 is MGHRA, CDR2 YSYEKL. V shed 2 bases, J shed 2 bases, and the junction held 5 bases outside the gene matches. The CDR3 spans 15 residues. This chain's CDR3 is CASSQKQGGAYEQYF. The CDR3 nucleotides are TGCGCCAGCAGCCAAAAACAGGGGGGAGCCTACGAGCAGTACTTC.

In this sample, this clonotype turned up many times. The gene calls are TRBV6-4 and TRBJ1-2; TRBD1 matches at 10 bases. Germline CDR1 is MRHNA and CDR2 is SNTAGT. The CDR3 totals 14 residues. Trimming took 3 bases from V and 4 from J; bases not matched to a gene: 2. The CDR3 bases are TGTGCCAGCAGTGAGGGACAGGGGAGCTATGGCTACACCTTC. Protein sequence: CASSEGQGSYGYTF.

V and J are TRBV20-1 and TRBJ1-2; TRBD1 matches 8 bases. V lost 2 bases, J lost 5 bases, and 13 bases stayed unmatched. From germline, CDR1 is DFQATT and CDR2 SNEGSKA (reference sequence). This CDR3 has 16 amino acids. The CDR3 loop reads CSARTTKQGVIYGYTF. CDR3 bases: TGCAGTGCTAGAACTACCAAACAGGGGGTGATTTATGGCTACACCTTC.

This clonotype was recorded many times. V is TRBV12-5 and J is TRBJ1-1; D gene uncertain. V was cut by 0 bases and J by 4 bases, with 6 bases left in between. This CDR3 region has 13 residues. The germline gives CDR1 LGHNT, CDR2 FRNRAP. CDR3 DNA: TGTGCTAGTGGTTTGGTCTGGGGCACTGAAGCTTTCTTT. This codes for CASGLVWGTEAFF.

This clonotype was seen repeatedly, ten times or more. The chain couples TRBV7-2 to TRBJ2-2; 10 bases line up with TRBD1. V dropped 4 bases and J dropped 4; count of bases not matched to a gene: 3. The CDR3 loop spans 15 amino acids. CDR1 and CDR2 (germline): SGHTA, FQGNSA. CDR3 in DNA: TGTGCCAGCAGCTGGACAGGGGGTGCCACCGGGGAGCTGTTTTTT. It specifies CASSWTGGATGELFF. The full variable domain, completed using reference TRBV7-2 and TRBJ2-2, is GAGVSQSPSNKVTEKGKDVELRCDPISGHTALYWYRQSLGQGLEFLIYFQGNSAPDKSGLPSDRFSAERTGGSVSTLTIQRTQQEDSAVYLCASSWTGGATGELFFGEGSRLTVL.

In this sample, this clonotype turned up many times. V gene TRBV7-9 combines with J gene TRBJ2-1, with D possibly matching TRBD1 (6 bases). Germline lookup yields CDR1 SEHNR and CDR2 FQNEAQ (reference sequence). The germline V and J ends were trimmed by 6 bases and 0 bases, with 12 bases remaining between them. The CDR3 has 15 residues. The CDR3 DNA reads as TGTGCCAGCAGTGGGGACACCGGCTCCTACAATGAGCAGTTCTTC. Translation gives CASSGDTGSYNEQFF.

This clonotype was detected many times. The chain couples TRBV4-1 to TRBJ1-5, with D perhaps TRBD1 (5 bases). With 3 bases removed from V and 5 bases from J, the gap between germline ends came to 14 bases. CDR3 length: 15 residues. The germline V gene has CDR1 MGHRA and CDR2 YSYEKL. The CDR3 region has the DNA TGCGCCAGCAGCCACAGGCGCGGAGGGGATCAGCCCCAGCATTTT. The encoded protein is CASSHRRGGDQPQHF.

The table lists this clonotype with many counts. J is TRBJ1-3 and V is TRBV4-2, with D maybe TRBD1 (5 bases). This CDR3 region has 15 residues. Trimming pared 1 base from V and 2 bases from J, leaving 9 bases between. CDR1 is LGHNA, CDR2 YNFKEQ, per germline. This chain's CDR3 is CASSQAGLAGNTIYF. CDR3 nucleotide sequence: TGTGCCAGCAGCCAAGCGGGACTCGCTGGAAACACCATATATTTT.

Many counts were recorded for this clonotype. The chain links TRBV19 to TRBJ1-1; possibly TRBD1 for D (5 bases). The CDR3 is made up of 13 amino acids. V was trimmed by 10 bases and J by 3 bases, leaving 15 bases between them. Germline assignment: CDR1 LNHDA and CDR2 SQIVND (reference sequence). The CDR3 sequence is CATSDTGYTEAFF. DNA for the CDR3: TGTGCCACCTCAGATACAGGTTACACTGAAGCTTTCTTT.

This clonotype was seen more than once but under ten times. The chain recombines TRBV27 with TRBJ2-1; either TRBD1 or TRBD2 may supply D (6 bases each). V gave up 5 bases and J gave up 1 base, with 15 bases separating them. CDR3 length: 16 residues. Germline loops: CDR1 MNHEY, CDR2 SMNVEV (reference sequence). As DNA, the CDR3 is TGTGCCAGCAGTACCCAAGGGGGGAAATCCTACAATGAGCAGTTCTTC. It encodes CASSTQGGKSYNEQFF.

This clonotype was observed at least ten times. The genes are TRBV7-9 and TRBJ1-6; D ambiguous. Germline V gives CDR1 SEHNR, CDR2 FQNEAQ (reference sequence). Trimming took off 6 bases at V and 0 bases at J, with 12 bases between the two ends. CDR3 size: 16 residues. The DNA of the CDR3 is TGTGCCAGCAGTAATGGGGAGTTCTCCTATAATTCACCCCTCCACTTT. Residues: CASSNGEFSYNSPLHF.